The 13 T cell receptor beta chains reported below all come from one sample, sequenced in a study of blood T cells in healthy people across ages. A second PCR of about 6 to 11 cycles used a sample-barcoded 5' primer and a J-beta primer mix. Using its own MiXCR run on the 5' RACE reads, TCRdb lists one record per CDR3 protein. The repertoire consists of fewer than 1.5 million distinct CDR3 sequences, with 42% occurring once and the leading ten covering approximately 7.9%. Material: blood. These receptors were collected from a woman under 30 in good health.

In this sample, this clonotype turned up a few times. CDR3 region: CASSLVGSGRADTQYF. The CDR3 DNA sequence: TGTGCCAGCAGCTTAGTTGGGAGCGGGAGAGCAGATACGCAGTATTTT. The chain couples TRBV7-8 to TRBJ2-3; 8 nucleotides align to TRBD2. V shed 1 base, J shed 4 bases, and the junction held 7 bases outside the gene matches. The CDR3 has 16 amino acids. The germline V gene has CDR1 SGHVS and CDR2 FQNEAQ.

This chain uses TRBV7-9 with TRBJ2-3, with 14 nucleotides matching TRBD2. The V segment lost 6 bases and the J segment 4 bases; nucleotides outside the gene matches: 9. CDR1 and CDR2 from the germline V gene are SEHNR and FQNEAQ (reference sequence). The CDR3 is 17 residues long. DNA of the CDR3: TGTGCCAGCAGTTCCGGGACTAGCGGGGGTGTTTCAGATACGCAGTATTTT. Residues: CASSSGTSGGVSDTQYF.

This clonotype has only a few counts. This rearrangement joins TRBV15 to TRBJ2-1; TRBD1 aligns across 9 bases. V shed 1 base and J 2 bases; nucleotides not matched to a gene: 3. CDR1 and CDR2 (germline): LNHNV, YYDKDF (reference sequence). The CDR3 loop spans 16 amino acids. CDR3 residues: CATSRAGQGPYNEQFF. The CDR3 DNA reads TGTGCCACCAGCAGAGCGGGACAGGGCCCCTACAATGAGCAGTTCTTC.

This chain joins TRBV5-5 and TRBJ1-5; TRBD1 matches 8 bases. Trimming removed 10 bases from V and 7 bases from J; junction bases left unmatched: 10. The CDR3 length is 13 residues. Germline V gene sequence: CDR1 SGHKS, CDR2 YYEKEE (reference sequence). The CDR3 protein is CACHGQGGQPQHF. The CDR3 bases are TGTGCCTGTCACGGACAGGGAGGGCAGCCCCAGCATTTT.

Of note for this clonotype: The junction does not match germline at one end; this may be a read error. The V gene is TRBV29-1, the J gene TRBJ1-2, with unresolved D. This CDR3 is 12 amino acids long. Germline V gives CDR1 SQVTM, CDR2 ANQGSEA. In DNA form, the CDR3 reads TGCAGCGTTGTAACAGCCTTATATGACTACACCTTC. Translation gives CSVVTALYDYTF.

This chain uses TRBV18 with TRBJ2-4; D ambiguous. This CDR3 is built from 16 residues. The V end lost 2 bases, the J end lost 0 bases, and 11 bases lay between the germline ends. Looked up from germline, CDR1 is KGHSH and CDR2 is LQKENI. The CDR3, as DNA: TGTGCCAGCTCACCAGAAGTTACCCTAGCCAAAAACATTCAGTACTTC. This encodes CASSPEVTLAKNIQYF.

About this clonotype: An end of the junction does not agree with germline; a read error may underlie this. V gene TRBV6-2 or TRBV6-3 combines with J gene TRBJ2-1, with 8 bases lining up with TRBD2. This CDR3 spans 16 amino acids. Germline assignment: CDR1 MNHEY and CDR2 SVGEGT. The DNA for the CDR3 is TGTGCAAGCAGTTACCAAAGCGGGAGCTGGGGCAATGAGCAGTTCTTC. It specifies CASSYQSGSWGNEQFF.

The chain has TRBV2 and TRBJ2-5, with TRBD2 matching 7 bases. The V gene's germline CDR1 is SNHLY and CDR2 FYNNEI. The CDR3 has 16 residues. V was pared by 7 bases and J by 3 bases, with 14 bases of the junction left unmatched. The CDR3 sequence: CASISPETGGKETQYF. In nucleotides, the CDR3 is TGTGCCAGCATATCCCCAGAGACGGGGGGTAAAGAGACCCAGTACTTC.

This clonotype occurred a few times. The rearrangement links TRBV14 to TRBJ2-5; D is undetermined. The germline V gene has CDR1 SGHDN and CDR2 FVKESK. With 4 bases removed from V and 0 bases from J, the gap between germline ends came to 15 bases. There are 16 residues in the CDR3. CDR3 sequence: CASSRRAGVYQETQYF. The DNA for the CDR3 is TGTGCCAGCAGCCGAAGGGCAGGTGTGTACCAAGAGACCCAGTACTTC.

In DNA, the CDR3 is TGTGCCAGCAGCTTAGAACAACTCGGGAATGAGCAGTTCTTC. The encoded protein is CASSLEQLGNEQFF. This chain joins TRBV7-9 and TRBJ2-1; D is undetermined. The CDR3 has 14 amino acids. V lost 1 base and J lost 7, with 11 bases in between. CDR1 is SEHNR and CDR2 is FQNEAQ in the germline V gene (reference sequence). Complete variable domain (other parts from reference TRBV7-9 and TRBJ2-1): DTGVSQNPRHKITKRGQNVTFRCDPISEHNRLYWYRQTLGQGPEFLTYFQNEAQLEKSRLLSDRFSAERPKGSFSTLEIQRTEQGDSAMYLCASSLEQLGNEQFFGPGTRLTVL.

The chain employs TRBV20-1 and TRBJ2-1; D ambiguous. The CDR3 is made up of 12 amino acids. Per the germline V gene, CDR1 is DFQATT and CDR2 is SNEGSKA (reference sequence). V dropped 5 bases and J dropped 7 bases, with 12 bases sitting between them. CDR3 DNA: TGCAGTGCTCGCCCTTATTTTAATGAGCAGTTCTTC. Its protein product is CSARPYFNEQFF.

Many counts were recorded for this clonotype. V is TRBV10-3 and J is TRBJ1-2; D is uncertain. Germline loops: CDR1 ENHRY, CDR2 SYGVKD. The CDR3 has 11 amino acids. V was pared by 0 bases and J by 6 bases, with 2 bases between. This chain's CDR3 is CAISESHGYTF. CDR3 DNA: TGTGCCATCAGTGAGTCCCATGGCTACACCTTC.

The DNA of the CDR3 is TGTGCCACCAGGGAGGGTTTTACGGGACAGGGATTTGAGACCCAGTACTTC. Protein product: CATREGFTGQGFETQYF. J is TRBJ2-5 and V is TRBV15; 9 bases agree with TRBD1. Germline CDR1 and CDR2: LNHNV and YYDKDF (reference sequence). The J segment lost 5 bases and the V segment lost 6 bases, leaving 16 bases of the junction unmatched. The CDR3 has 17 amino acids.